This section outlines one T cell receptor (beta chain) sequence together with its context. These data belong to a study of Ad26.COV2.S vaccination and SARS-CoV-2 variants. Overall study context: Of the COV1001 trial arms, the Ad26.COV2.S arm included the donor. Into the muscle, Ad26.COV2.S was dosed once or twice, 56 days apart.

Described treatment: around 19 received Ad26.COV2.S at low or high dose, single or two shots; about 5 received placebo; per-sample allocation not given. Day 63 after the first vaccine or placebo injection was the time point for sampling. A Boston adult aged 18-55 years was the donor. Measured with immunoSEQ multiplex PCR; TCRdb has only the in-frame clones, and not every one. The sample includes approximately 420,000 clones, around nine tenths of them seen just once. V dropped 0 bases and J dropped 9 bases, with 13 bases sitting between them. CDR1 is SGHRS and CDR2 is YFSETQ in the germline V gene. The CDR3 runs 15 residues.

The sequencing here drew on peripheral blood, taken in a trial of Ad26.COV2.S vaccine versus placebo. This chain uses TRBV5-1 with TRBJ1-6, with D perhaps matching TRBD1 (5 bases). This receptor was taken from a person aged 18 to 65 who received the Ad26.COV2.S COVID-19 vaccine or a placebo. The chain's CDR3 is CASSLEGREASPLHF. The CDR3 coding sequence is TGCGCCAGCAGCTTGGAAGGCAGGGAGGCTTCACCCCTCCACTTT.